What follows are 14 T cell receptor beta chains derived from one specimen sequenced in a study of T cells in women clearing cervical HPV infection. Generated by immunoSEQ multiplex PCR, the TCRdb table keeps only in-frame clones and is missing some. The sample includes more than 20,000 clones. The sequencing sample was made of blood buffy coat. The receptors were gathered from a woman aged 18 to 75 with a cervical HPV16 infection that either progressed to CIN3+ or cleared (not recorded which).

About this clone: Coverage ceases 3 residues before the CDR3 finishes, and the germline J gene fills in the end. V usage is TRBV2 and J usage is TRBJ2-7, with 13 bases identical to TRBD2. From germline, CDR1 is SNHLY and CDR2 FYNNEI. Unmatched junction bases numbered 6, after V lost 7 bases and J lost 6 bases. This CDR3 spans 14 amino acids. The covered CDR3 bases are TGTGCCAGCATCCGACTAGCGGGAGGTTCCGAG. Translating gives CASIRLAGGSE. The CDR3 in its entirety is CASIRLAGGSEQYF.

As for this clone: The CDR3 goes on 3 residues after the read ends, and that part is filled in from the germline J gene. This chain uses TRBV19 with TRBJ1-5, with D unclear. This CDR3 contains 15 residues. V lost 3 bases to trimming and J lost 1 base, with 10 bases between them. Germline CDR1 and CDR2: LNHDA and SQIVND (reference sequence). CDR3 DNA (partial): TGTGCCAGTAGTATTGTTCGCCAGAGCAATCAGCCC. Protein sequence: CASSIVRQSNQP. The whole CDR3 protein reads CASSIVRQSNQPQHF.

The CDR3 loop is CASTQAGFAYNSPLHF. The sequenced part of the CDR3 DNA is TGTGCCAGCACCCAAGCAGGGTTCGCCTATAATTCACCC. The V and J genes are TRBV28 and TRBJ1-6, with D possibly TRBD1 on 5 matching bases. The sequence runs out 3 residues before the end of the CDR3; the remainder is reconstructed from the germline J gene. Germline CDR1 MDHEN, CDR2 SYDVKM. V was cut by 7 bases and J by 2 bases, with 15 bases left in between. There are 16 residues in the CDR3.

In the case of this clone: From the germline J gene comes the end of the CDR3, since the read stops 3 residues before it. The chain is built from TRBV20-1 and TRBJ1-1, with D tentatively TRBD1 (5 bases). V was shortened by 0 bases and J by 4 bases, with 21 bases between the two germline ends. The CDR3 has 17 residues. From germline, CDR1 is DFQATT and CDR2 SNEGSKA (reference sequence). CDR3 region: CSARDPGQTATTTEAFF. The covered CDR3 bases are TGCAGTGCTAGAGATCCCGGCCAGACAGCTACGACCACTGAA.

In regard to this clone: The read ends 3 residues before the CDR3 terminus; that terminus is restored from the germline J gene. The rearrangement joins TRBV19 to TRBJ1-5; D possibly corresponds to TRBD1 (5 bases). The germline V gene encodes CDR1 LNHDA and CDR2 SQIVND (reference sequence). Trimming took 7 bases from V and 6 from J, leaving 16 bases between them. The length of the CDR3 is 14 residues. The CDR3 loop reads CASTHLGVGQPQHF. The sequenced CDR3 bases are TGTGCCAGTACCCATCTAGGGGTGGGTCAGCCC.

Regarding this clone: The sequenced fragment ends 3 residues before the CDR3 boundary, so the rest is inferred from the germline J gene. V gene TRBV5-1 combines with J gene TRBJ1-1; D is undetermined. Per the germline V gene, CDR1 is SGHRS and CDR2 is YFSETQ. Trimming shortened V by 2 bases and J by 0 bases, and 5 bases separated the two germline ends. CDR3 length: 13 amino acids. Incomplete CDR3 DNA: TGCGCCAGCAGCTTTAGGGTGAACACTGAA. Its protein is CASSFRVNTE. The entire CDR3 protein is CASSFRVNTEAFF.

This CDR3 is CASSPRGAGVRGDTQYF. Incomplete CDR3 DNA: TGTGCCAGCAGTCCCCGCGGGGCGGGAGTTCGTGGAGATACG. This chain connects TRBV12-3 or TRBV12-4 to TRBJ2-3, with TRBD2 matching over 7 bases. Read coverage stops 3 residues before the CDR3 terminus; the germline J gene supplies the remainder. Trimming at V came to 5 bases and at J to 5 bases, leaving 16 bases not matched to a gene. The CDR3 contains 17 residues.

Note on this clone: Sequencing ends 3 residues short of the CDR3 end; the germline J gene provides the rest. This sequence joins TRBV7-2 and TRBJ1-2; 8 bases agree with TRBD1. The trim removed 5 bases at V and 4 bases at J, leaving 9 bases unmatched. This CDR3 is 15 amino acids long. Germline CDR1 is SGHTA and CDR2 is FQGNSA. CDR3: CASSLGQGGSYGYTF. The part of the CDR3 DNA that was read is TGTGCCAGCAGCCTTGGACAGGGTGGTAGCTATGGC. The complete variable domain, with remaining parts taken from reference TRBV7-2 and TRBJ1-2, reads GAGVSQSPSNKVTEKGKDVELRCDPISGHTALYWYRQSLGQGLEFLIYFQGNSAPDKSGLPSDRFSAERTGGSVSTLTIQRTQQEDSAVYLCASSLGQGGSYGYTFGSGTRLTVV.

Comments on this clone: The read gets to within 3 residues of the CDR3 end, and the germline J gene fills in the rest. The chain links TRBV28 to TRBJ2-5; 10 bases are a match to TRBD2. Unmatched junction bases numbered 11, after V lost 2 bases and J lost 5 bases. This CDR3 is built from 17 residues. Germline V lookup: CDR1 MDHEN, CDR2 SYDVKM. The DNA read from the CDR3 is TGTGCCAGCAGTTTAGGGGGAGCGGGAGGGCCGGTGGAGACC. Translated, it gives CASSLGGAGGPVET. The full-length CDR3 reads as CASSLGGAGGPVETQYF.

As to this clone: The read terminates 3 residues before the CDR3 end, so the remaining end is supplied by the germline J gene. The chain combines TRBV19 with TRBJ1-1; D may be TRBD1 (5 bases). This CDR3 has 15 residues. V was cut by 3 bases and J by 0 bases, with 11 bases left in between. Germline V gene data show CDR1 as LNHDA and CDR2 as SQIVND (reference sequence). The CDR3 DNA, read in part, is TGTGCCAGTAGTATTCAGGGAACATTGAACACTGAA. It codes for CASSIQGTLNTE. The whole CDR3 protein reads CASSIQGTLNTEAFF.

Partial CDR3 DNA: TGCAGCGTTGTTAGACAGAACTTGAACACTGAA. Translated, it gives CSVVRQNLNTE. In full, the CDR3 is CSVVRQNLNTEAFF. The V and J genes are TRBV29-1 and TRBJ1-1, with D perhaps TRBD1 (5 bases). Read data end 3 residues before the CDR3 end; the end is taken from the germline J gene. The CDR3 covers 14 residues. Trimming pared 4 bases from V and 0 bases from J, leaving 12 bases between. Germline loops: CDR1 SQVTM, CDR2 ANQGSEA.

With respect to this clone: Read coverage stops 3 residues before the CDR3 terminus; the germline J gene supplies the remainder. The chain links TRBV5-6 to TRBJ2-7, with 9 bases fitting TRBD1. The CDR3 spans 14 residues. Germline V gene sequence: CDR1 SGHDT, CDR2 YYEEEE. After removal of 0 bases from V and 6 bases from J, the junction contained 4 bases not matched to a gene. CDR3 DNA (partial): TGTGCCAGCAGCTTGGGAGGGACAGGGCGCGAG. Its translation is CASSLGGTGRE. The CDR3 reads in full as CASSLGGTGREQYF.

On this clone: The sequenced fragment ends 3 residues before the CDR3 boundary, so the rest is inferred from the germline J gene. The chain carries TRBV30 and TRBJ2-1; weak D call: TRBD2 (5 bases). CDR1 and CDR2 from the germline V gene are GTSNPN and SVGIG (reference sequence). The ends were cut back, 5 bases at V and 3 bases at J, with 11 bases in the middle. The CDR3 runs to 13 residues. The CDR3 sequence: CAWDTTSYNEQFF. The covered CDR3 bases are TGTGCCTGGGATACCACTAGCTACAATGAG.

With regard to this clone: The read stops 3 residues short of the end of the CDR3; the missing end is completed from the germline J gene. This rearrangement joins TRBV7-2 to TRBJ2-7; 8 bases fit TRBD1. Germline V gene sequence: CDR1 SGHTA, CDR2 FQGNSA. The CDR3 covers 14 residues. Losses at the gene ends were 3 bases for V and 5 bases for J; bases not matched to a gene: 6. The CDR3 here is CASSFRTGSDEQYF. The DNA read from the CDR3 is TGTGCCAGCAGCTTTCGGACAGGGTCGGACGAG.